The 31 T cell receptor beta chains listed next were all sequenced from one sample in a study of beta chain features in type 1 diabetes. Isolated RNA was reverse transcribed in full, so expressed TCRB transcripts were sequenced. Here immunoSEQ multiplex PCR was the method, and the copy in TCRdb shows in-frame clones only, minus some. There are more than 350,000 clones in the sample; around 10% occur only once, and approximately 0.05% lies in the top ten. What was sequenced was naive CD4+ T cells from blood. Every receptor here comes from a woman younger than 30 in good health.

This clone was counted only a few times. The V gene is TRBV20-1, the J gene TRBJ2-7, with 10 nucleotides matching TRBD2. The CDR3 runs 11 residues. Germline V gene sequence: CDR1 DFQATT, CDR2 SNEGSKA (reference sequence). Trimming cost V 3 bases and J 7 bases; bases outside gene matches: 0. CDR3 in amino acids: CSARGLAEQYF. CDR3 nucleotides: TGCAGTGCTAGGGGACTAGCGGAGCAGTACTTC.

This clone appeared a few times. The genes are TRBV7-2 and TRBJ2-5; the D is unclear. CDR3 length equals 12 residues. Trimming left V 2 bases short and J 7 bases short, with 8 bases between. The germline V gene has CDR1 SGHTA and CDR2 FQGNSA. CDR3 sequence (DNA): TGTGCCAGCAGCTTATATGGGGTGACCCAGTACTTC. Encoded protein: CASSLYGVTQYF.

The CDR3 is CSVEFQGETQYF. CDR3 DNA: TGCAGCGTTGAATTCCAGGGAGAGACCCAGTACTTC. The chain couples TRBV29-1 to TRBJ2-5; D may be TRBD1 (5 bases). V lost 2 bases and J lost 4, with 8 bases in between. Germline V gives CDR1 SQVTM, CDR2 ANQGSEA. This CDR3 comprises 12 residues.

This rearrangement joins TRBV7-9 to TRBJ1-1; 7 bases are a match to TRBD1. This CDR3 has 14 amino acids. Germline assignment: CDR1 SEHNR and CDR2 FQNEAQ (reference sequence). After removal of 4 bases from V and 4 bases from J, the junction contained 6 bases not matched to a gene. CDR3 nucleotides: TGTGCCAGCAGCTCCGGACAGGTCCCCACTGAAGCTTTCTTT. It encodes CASSSGQVPTEAFF.

This clone was detected only once. The chain joins TRBV7-2 to TRBJ1-5; D not resolved. Trimming pared 3 bases from V and 2 bases from J, leaving 11 bases between. Germline V lookup: CDR1 SGHTA, CDR2 FQGNSA. This CDR3 has 15 amino acids. The CDR3 spells CASSLLGGGNQPQHF. DNA for the CDR3: TGTGCCAGCAGCTTGCTGGGAGGTGGCAATCAGCCCCAGCATTTT.

For this clone: A read error may account for a junction end that differs from germline. The J gene is TRBJ2-1, the V gene TRBV29-1; tentatively, D is TRBD1 or TRBD2 (5 bases each). Germline V lookup: CDR1 SQVTM, CDR2 ANQGSEA. The CDR3 has 11 amino acids. CDR3 in DNA: TGCAGTATAAAAGACCCGGGACGGCAACTCTTC. It specifies CSIKDPGRQLF.

There are a few counts of this clone. The rearrangement links TRBV29-1 to TRBJ2-3; 7 nucleotides agree with TRBD2. The CDR3 has 14 amino acids. Germline V gene sequence: CDR1 SQVTM, CDR2 ANQGSEA. V gave up 4 bases and J gave up 5 bases; unmatched junction bases: 9. The CDR3 DNA reads as TGCAGCGTTGCCCCCGCGGGAGATGGAGATACGCAGTATTTT. Translation gives CSVAPAGDGDTQYF.

On this clone itself: In the same sample, other DNA sequences code for this CDR3. The rearrangement uses TRBV29-1 and TRBJ2-5, with TRBD1 identical over 8 bases. The CDR3 loop spans 13 amino acids. V shed 5 bases and J 2 bases; nucleotides not matched to a gene: 4. The germline V gene has CDR1 SQVTM and CDR2 ANQGSEA. The chain's CDR3 is CSVRHRGQETQYF. The CDR3 DNA reads TGCAGCGTTAGACACAGGGGGCAAGAGACCCAGTACTTC.

The J gene is TRBJ1-5, the V gene TRBV25-1; a weak D match, TRBD1 (6 bases). Germline V lookup: CDR1 MGHDK, CDR2 SYGVNS. V gave up 2 bases and J gave up 4 bases, with 12 bases separating them. This CDR3 is built from 15 residues. CDR3 sequence: CASSERGRGNQPQHF. CDR3 DNA: TGTGCCAGCAGTGAACGCGGCAGGGGAAATCAGCCCCAGCATTTT.

This clone showed up just a few times. V gene TRBV7-8 combines with J gene TRBJ2-7; TRBD2 agrees at 10 bases. Trimming cost V 5 bases and J 3 bases; bases outside gene matches: 7. From germline, CDR1 is SGHVS and CDR2 FQNEAQ. This CDR3 region has 15 residues. The CDR3 coding sequence is TGTGCCAGCAGCGTCGGACTAGCGGACCTCTACGAGCAGTACTTC. This sequence encodes CASSVGLADLYEQYF.

This clone was counted only a few times. The chain joins TRBV10-3 to TRBJ2-5; 10 nucleotides line up with TRBD1. V lost 6 bases to trimming and J lost 5 bases; unmatched junction nucleotides: 3. There are 13 residues in the CDR3. The germline V gene encodes CDR1 ENHRY and CDR2 SYGVKD. CDR3 residues: CAIRPGQGETQYF. CDR3 DNA sequence: TGTGCCATCAGGCCGGGACAGGGGGAGACCCAGTACTTC.

The chain has TRBV30 and TRBJ2-1; 11 nucleotides line up with TRBD2. Looked up from germline, CDR1 is GTSNPN and CDR2 is SVGIG (reference sequence). The CDR3 sequence is 17 residues long. The V and J ends lost 3 bases and 10 bases, in that order; junction bases with no gene match: 17. CDR3 sequence (DNA): TGTGCCTGGAGCCCTCTCAGGACTAGCGGGTCCCGGGGGGAGCAGTTCTTC. As protein: CAWSPLRTSGSRGEQFF.

V is TRBV2 and J is TRBJ1-2, with 10 bases aligning to TRBD1. Germline V gives CDR1 SNHLY, CDR2 FYNNEI. The CDR3 is made up of 15 amino acids. V lost 5 bases, J lost 4 bases, and 7 bases stayed unmatched. In DNA form, the CDR3 reads TGTGCCAGCAGTTCGGGACAGGGGAAGATCTATGGCTACACCTTC. This translates into CASSSGQGKIYGYTF. The full variable domain, in which reference TRBV2 and TRBJ1-2 provide the parts outside the CDR3, is EPEVTQTPSHQVTQMGQEVILRCVPISNHLYFYWYRQILGQKVEFLVSFYNNEISEKSEIFDDQFSVERPDGSNFTLKIRSTKLEDSAMYFCASSSGQGKIYGYTFGSGTRLTVV.

This clone was observed a few times. The chain couples TRBV5-4 to TRBJ2-5; D is uncertain. The germline V gene has CDR1 SGHNT and CDR2 YYREEE (reference sequence). The length of the CDR3 is 15 residues. V was cut by 0 bases and J by 2 bases, with 11 bases left in between. CDR3 DNA sequence: TGTGCCAGCAGCTTGGCGTCAGGCCGACAAGAGACCCAGTACTTC. This codes for CASSLASGRQETQYF.

This clone was seen more than once but under ten times. V gene TRBV4-3 combines with J gene TRBJ2-5; the D is unclear. Germline CDR1 LGHNA, CDR2 YSLEER. V lost 0 bases, J lost 5 bases, and 19 bases lay in between. CDR3 size: 17 residues. CDR3 amino acids: CASSQDSGPRSSETQYF. CDR3 nucleotides: TGCGCCAGCAGCCAAGATTCCGGACCTCGCTCGTCGGAGACCCAGTACTTC.

This clone has just a few counts. This chain connects TRBV29-1 to TRBJ2-2; D ambiguous. The length of the CDR3 is 12 residues. Germline CDR1 is SQVTM and CDR2 is ANQGSEA. V lost 2 bases to trimming and J lost 1 base, with 2 bases between them. The CDR3 DNA reads TGCAGCGTTGAACAGAACACCGGGGAGCTGTTTTTT. Residues: CSVEQNTGELFF.

This sequence joins TRBV30 and TRBJ2-7, with D possibly being TRBD1 (5 bases). From germline, CDR1 is GTSNPN and CDR2 SVGIG (reference sequence). Between the trimmed V and J ends, which lost 4 bases and 4 bases, there was a span of 20 bases. The CDR3 sequence is 15 residues long. CDR3 coding DNA: TGTGCCTGGATCGACTTGGGCAGGGCGCGTTACGAGCAGTACTTC. Translated, it gives CAWIDLGRARYEQYF.

There are a few counts of this clone. The chain joins TRBV28 to TRBJ2-3; weak D call: TRBD1 (6 bases). V lost 3 bases, J lost 6 bases, and 16 bases lay in between. From germline, CDR1 is MDHEN and CDR2 SYDVKM. There are 15 residues in the CDR3. The chain's CDR3 is CASSLAGASRDTQYF. The CDR3 nucleotides are TGTGCCAGCAGTTTGGCAGGGGCCTCCCGGGATACGCAGTATTTT.

The chain couples TRBV29-1 to TRBJ1-2; TRBD1 matches 8 bases. The CDR3 covers 13 residues. Germline V gives CDR1 SQVTM, CDR2 ANQGSEA. V gave up 5 bases and J gave up 4 bases; unmatched junction bases: 6. DNA of the CDR3: TGCAGCGTTTTTGGGGACAGGACCTATGGCTACACCTTC. Translating it yields CSVFGDRTYGYTF.

The chain links TRBV7-9 to TRBJ2-7, with 10 bases identical to TRBD2. The CDR3 loop spans 17 amino acids. Germline assignment: CDR1 SEHNR and CDR2 FQNEAQ (reference sequence). V trimming: 1 base; J trimming: 5 bases; junction bases outside the gene matches: 11. CDR3 residues: CASSLGRASGSQNEQYF. CDR3 in DNA: TGTGCCAGCAGCTTAGGAAGGGCTAGCGGGAGTCAGAACGAGCAGTACTTC.

This clone was observed a handful of times. V gene TRBV19 combines with J gene TRBJ1-2; D might be TRBD1 (5 bases). The V end was cut by 5 bases, the J end by 13 bases, with 14 bases between. Germline V CDR1 and CDR2: LNHDA, SQIVND (reference sequence). This CDR3 contains 11 residues. The CDR3 loop is CASSVDIVLTF. CDR3 DNA: TGTGCCAGTAGTGTGGACATCGTCCTCACCTTC.

V gene TRBV10-3 combines with J gene TRBJ2-7, with D perhaps matching TRBD2 (6 bases). V lost 3 bases, J lost 7 bases, and 22 bases lay in between. CDR1 ENHRY and CDR2 SYGVKD come from the germline V gene. The CDR3 spans 16 residues. The chain's CDR3 is CAISESGFGSLGEQYF. DNA for the CDR3: TGTGCCATCAGTGAAAGCGGGTTCGGTAGTTTGGGAGAGCAGTACTTC.

This clone showed up just a few times. The CDR3 bases are TGCGCCAGCAGCTTGGTAATTTCAGGGGCCGCTGAAGCTTTCTTT. This translates into CASSLVISGAAEAFF. The chain joins TRBV5-1 to TRBJ1-1; D is perhaps TRBD1 (6 bases). The CDR3 contains 15 residues. Per the germline V gene, CDR1 is SGHRS and CDR2 is YFSETQ. V was shortened by 0 bases and J by 6 bases, with 15 bases between the two germline ends.

This clone was seen more than once but under ten times. The rearrangement uses TRBV7-9 and TRBJ2-3; D could derive from TRBD1 or TRBD2 (5 bases each). CDR1 and CDR2 from the germline V gene are SEHNR and FQNEAQ (reference sequence). CDR3 size: 17 residues. V was clipped by 1 base and J by 4 bases, with 18 bases between them. The CDR3 DNA is TGTGCCAGCAGCTTAGGGCGACAGAGGGAACAGGCAGATACGCAGTATTTT. It translates to CASSLGRQREQADTQYF.

This clone came up a few times. The chain has TRBV9 and TRBJ2-2; D possibly corresponds to TRBD2 (5 bases). Germline V CDR1 and CDR2: SGDLS, YYNGEE. V was trimmed by 0 bases and J by 0 bases, leaving 6 bases between them. This CDR3 is built from 15 residues. CDR3 region: CASSVAGTNTGELFF. CDR3 DNA: TGTGCCAGCAGCGTAGCGGGAACGAACACCGGGGAGCTGTTTTTT.

This clone was detected only a few times. The V gene is TRBV6-6, the J gene TRBJ1-4; possibly TRBD1 for D (5 bases). The V gene's germline CDR1 is MNHNY and CDR2 SVGAGI (reference sequence). The ends were cut back, 0 bases at V and 6 bases at J, with 11 bases in the middle. The CDR3 sequence is 15 residues long. The CDR3 sequence is CASSYSRGSDEKLFF. The CDR3, as DNA: TGTGCCAGCAGTTACTCGCGGGGGAGTGATGAAAAACTGTTTTTT.

This clone was seen more than once but under ten times. This chain links TRBV2 with TRBJ1-2; 9 bases match TRBD1. The CDR3 length is 16 residues. After removal of 2 bases from V and 13 bases from J, the junction contained 17 bases not matched to a gene. CDR1 SNHLY and CDR2 FYNNEI come from the germline V gene. In DNA form, the CDR3 reads TGTGCCAGCAGTGAAAGTAGGGGACAGGGACCTGGTGGGTCCACCTTC. Translating it yields CASSESRGQGPGGSTF.

This clone was seen more than once but under ten times. The rearrangement uses TRBV6-6 and TRBJ2-1, with a weak D call TRBD1 (6 bases). Trimming cost V 6 bases and J 0 bases, with 12 bases left between them. CDR3 length: 15 amino acids. CDR1 MNHNY and CDR2 SVGAGI come from the germline V gene (reference sequence). The CDR3 bases are TGTGCCAGCAGCAGGGGCCAGAGCTCCTACAATGAGCAGTTCTTC. Amino acids: CASSRGQSSYNEQFF.

The genes are TRBV5-1 and TRBJ2-1; D ambiguous. The CDR3 consists of 14 residues. The germline gives CDR1 SGHRS, CDR2 YFSETQ. The V end was cut by 0 bases, the J end by 9 bases, with 13 bases between. CDR3 loop: CASSLGLVAVEQFF. The CDR3 bases are TGCGCCAGCAGCTTGGGCCTCGTTGCTGTTGAGCAGTTCTTC. The full variable domain, in which reference TRBV5-1 and TRBJ2-1 provide the parts outside the CDR3, is KAGVTQTPRYLIKTRGQQVTLSCSPISGHRSVSWYQQTPGQGLQFLFEYFSETQRNKGNFPGRFSGRQFSNSRSEMNVSTLELGDSALYLCASSLGLVAVEQFFGPGTRLTVL.

The chain uses TRBV9 and TRBJ2-1; possible D gene TRBD1, 6 bases. Per the germline V gene, CDR1 is SGDLS and CDR2 is YYNGEE. The CDR3 has 12 amino acids. V gave up 3 bases and J gave up 10 bases, with 11 bases separating them. The chain's CDR3 is CASSEQGMEQFF. The CDR3 nucleotides are TGTGCCAGCAGCGAACAGGGTATGGAGCAGTTCTTC.

This clone was recorded a few times. The chain joins TRBV15 to TRBJ2-1; 7 bases line up with TRBD2. Germline assignment: CDR1 LNHNV and CDR2 YYDKDF (reference sequence). V lost 1 base, J lost 4 bases, and 10 bases stayed unmatched. CDR3 length equals 17 residues. The CDR3 region is CATSRVRSSGDYNEQFF. For the CDR3, the DNA is TGTGCCACCAGCAGAGTAAGATCTAGCGGAGATTACAATGAGCAGTTCTTC.